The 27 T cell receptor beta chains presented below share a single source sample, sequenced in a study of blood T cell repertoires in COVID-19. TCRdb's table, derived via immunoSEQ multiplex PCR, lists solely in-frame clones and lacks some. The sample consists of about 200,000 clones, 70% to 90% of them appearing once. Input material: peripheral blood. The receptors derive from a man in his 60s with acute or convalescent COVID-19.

The CDR3 reads CASSFPGATNEKLFF. The CDR3 coding sequence is TGTGCCAGCAGCTTCCCGGGAGCAACTAATGAAAAACTGTTTTTT. The chain is built from TRBV7-9 and TRBJ1-4; D is undetermined. The CDR3 runs 15 residues. Germline CDR1 reads SEHNR; CDR2 reads FQNEAQ (reference sequence). Between the trimmed V and J ends, which lost 3 bases and 0 bases, there was a span of 8 bases.

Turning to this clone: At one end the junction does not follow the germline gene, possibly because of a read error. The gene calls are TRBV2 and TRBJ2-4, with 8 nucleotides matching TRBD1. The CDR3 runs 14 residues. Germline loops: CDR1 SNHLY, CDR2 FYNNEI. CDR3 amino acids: CASSEVGVGGQEAF. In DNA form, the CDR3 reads TGTGCCAGCAGTGAAGTAGGTGTGGGGGGACAGGAGGCCTTC.

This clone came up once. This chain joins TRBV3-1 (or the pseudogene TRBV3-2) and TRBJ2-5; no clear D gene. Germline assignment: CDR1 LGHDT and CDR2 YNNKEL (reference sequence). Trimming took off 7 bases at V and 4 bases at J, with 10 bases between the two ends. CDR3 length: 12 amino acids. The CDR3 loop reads CASNTPPETQYF. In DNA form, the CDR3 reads TGTGCCAGCAACACACCCCCAGAGACCCAGTACTTC.

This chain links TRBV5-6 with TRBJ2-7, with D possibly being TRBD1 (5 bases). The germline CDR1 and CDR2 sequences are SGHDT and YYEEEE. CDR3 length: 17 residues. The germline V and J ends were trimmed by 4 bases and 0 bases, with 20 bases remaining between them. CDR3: CASSPSLRQLSSYEQYF. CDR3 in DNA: TGTGCCAGCAGCCCGTCCCTACGACAGTTGAGCTCCTACGAGCAGTACTTC.

CDR3 DNA sequence: TGCGCCAGCAGCCCCGGGACAGGGGAAGCTTTCTTT. It yields the protein CASSPGTGEAFF. This sequence joins TRBV5-1 and TRBJ1-1, with 9 bases fitting TRBD1. The CDR3 runs to 12 residues. With V trimmed by 4 bases and J by 8 bases, 3 bases remained unmatched. The germline CDR1 and CDR2 sequences are SGHRS and YFSETQ.

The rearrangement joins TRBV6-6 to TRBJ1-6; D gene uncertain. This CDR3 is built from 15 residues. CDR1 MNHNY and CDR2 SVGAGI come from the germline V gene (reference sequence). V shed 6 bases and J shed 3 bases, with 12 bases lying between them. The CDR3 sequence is CASRGGRSYNSPLHF. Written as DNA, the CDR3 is TGTGCCAGCAGGGGTGGGAGGAGCTATAATTCACCCCTCCACTTT.

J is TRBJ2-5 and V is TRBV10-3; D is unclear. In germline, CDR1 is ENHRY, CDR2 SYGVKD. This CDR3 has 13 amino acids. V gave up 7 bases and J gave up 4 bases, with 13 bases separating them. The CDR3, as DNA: TGTGCCATCAATTTGGGCCGCCCAGAGACCCAGTACTTC. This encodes CAINLGRPETQYF.

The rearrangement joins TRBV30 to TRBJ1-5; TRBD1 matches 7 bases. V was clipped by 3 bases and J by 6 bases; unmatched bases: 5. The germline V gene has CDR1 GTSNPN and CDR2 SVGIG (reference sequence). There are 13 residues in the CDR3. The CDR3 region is CAWRGQDGQPQHF. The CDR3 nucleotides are TGTGCCTGGAGAGGACAGGACGGTCAGCCCCAGCATTTT.

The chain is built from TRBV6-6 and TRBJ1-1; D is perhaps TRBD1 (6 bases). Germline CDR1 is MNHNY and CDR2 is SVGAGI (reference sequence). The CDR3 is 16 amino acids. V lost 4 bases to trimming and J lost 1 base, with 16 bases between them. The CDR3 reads CASSSFDLTGNTEAFF. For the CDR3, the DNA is TGTGCCAGCAGTTCATTCGATCTGACAGGGAACACTGAAGCTTTCTTT.

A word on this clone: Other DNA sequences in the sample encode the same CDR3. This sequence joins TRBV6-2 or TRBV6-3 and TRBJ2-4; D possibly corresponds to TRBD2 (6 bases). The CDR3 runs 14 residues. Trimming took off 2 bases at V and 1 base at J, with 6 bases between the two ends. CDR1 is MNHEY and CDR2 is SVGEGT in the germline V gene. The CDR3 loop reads CASSYGGAKNIQYF. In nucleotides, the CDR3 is TGTGCCAGCAGTTACGGGGGGGCCAAAAACATTCAGTACTTC.

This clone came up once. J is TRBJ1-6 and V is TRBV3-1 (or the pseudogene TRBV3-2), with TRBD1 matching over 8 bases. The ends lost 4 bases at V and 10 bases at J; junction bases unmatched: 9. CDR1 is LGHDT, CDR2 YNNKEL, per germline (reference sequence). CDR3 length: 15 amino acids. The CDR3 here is CASSRGFGQGSPLHF. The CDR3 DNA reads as TGTGCCAGCAGCCGGGGTTTTGGACAGGGATCACCCCTCCACTTT.

For the CDR3, the DNA is TGTGCCATCAGTGTGACTAGCGGGGGGACCTACAATGAGCAGTTCTTC. Its translation is CAISVTSGGTYNEQFF. V and J are TRBV10-3 and TRBJ2-1, with TRBD2 matching over 13 bases. J gave up 2 bases and V 4 bases, and 2 bases lay outside the gene matches. Per the germline V gene, CDR1 is ENHRY and CDR2 is SYGVKD. The CDR3 contains 16 residues.

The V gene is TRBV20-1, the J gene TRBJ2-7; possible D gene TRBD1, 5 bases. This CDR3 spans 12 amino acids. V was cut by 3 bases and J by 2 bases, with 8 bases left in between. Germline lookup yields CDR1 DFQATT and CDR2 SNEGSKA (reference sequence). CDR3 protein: CSASSRAYEQYF. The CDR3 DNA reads TGCAGTGCTAGTTCCAGGGCCTACGAGCAGTACTTC.

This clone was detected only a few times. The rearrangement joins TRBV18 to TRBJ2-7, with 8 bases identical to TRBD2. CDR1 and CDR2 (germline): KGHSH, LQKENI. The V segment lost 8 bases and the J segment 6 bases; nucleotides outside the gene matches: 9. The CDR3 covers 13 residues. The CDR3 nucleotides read TGTGCCAGCGCGCCGGACCTAGCGGGCGAGCAGTACTTC. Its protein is CASAPDLAGEQYF.

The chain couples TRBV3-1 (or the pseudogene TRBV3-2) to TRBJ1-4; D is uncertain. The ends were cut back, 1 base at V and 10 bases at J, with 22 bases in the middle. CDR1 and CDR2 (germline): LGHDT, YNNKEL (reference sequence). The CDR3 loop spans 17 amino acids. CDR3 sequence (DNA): TGTGCCAGCAGCCAAGCATCCCAGAGCGACCGTCTGGGAAAACTGTTTTTT. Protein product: CASSQASQSDRLGKLFF.

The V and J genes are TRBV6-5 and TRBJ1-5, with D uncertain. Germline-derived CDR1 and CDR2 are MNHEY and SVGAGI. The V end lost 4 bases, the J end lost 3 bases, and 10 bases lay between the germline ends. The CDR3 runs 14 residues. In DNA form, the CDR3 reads TGTGCCAGCAGTTTAGACCAGGTCAATCAGCCCCAGCATTTT. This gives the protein CASSLDQVNQPQHF.

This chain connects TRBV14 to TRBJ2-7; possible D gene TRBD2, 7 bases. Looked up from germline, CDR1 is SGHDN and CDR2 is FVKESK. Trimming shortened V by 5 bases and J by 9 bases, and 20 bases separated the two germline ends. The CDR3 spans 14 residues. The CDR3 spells CASSGRGPPGTQYF. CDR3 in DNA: TGTGCCAGCAGCGGGCGGGGGCCCCCCGGGACGCAGTACTTC.

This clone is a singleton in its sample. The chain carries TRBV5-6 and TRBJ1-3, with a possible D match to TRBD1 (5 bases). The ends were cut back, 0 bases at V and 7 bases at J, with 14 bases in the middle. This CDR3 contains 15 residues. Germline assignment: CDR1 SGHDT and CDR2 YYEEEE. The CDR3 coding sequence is TGTGCCAGCAGCTTGGAGCAGGGTGTAGAGAACACCATATATTTT. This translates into CASSLEQGVENTIYF.

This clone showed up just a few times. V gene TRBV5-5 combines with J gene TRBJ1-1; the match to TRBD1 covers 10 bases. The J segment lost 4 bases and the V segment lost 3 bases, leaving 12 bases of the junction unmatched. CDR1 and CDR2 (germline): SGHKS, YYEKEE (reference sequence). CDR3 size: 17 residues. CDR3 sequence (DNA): TGTGCCAGCAGCTGGACCGGGACAGGGGCGTTAGGCACTGAAGCTTTCTTT. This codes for CASSWTGTGALGTEAFF.

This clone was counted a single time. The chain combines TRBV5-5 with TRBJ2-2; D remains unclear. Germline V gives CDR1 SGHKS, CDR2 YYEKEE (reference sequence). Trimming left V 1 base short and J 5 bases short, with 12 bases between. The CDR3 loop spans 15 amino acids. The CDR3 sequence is CASSLTNSRTGELFF. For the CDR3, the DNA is TGTGCCAGCAGCTTGACTAATAGTAGGACCGGGGAGCTGTTTTTT.

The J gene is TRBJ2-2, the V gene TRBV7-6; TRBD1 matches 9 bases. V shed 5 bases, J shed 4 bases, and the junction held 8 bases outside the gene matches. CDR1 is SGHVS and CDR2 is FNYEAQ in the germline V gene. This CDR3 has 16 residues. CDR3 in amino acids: CASSQGTGRSTGELFF. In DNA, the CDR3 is TGTGCCAGCAGCCAGGGGACAGGGCGAAGCACCGGGGAGCTGTTTTTT.

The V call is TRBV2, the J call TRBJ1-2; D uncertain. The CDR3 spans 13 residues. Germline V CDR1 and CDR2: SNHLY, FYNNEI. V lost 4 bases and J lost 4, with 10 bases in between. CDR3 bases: TGTGCCAGCAGTGGCTCAGGCAGCTATGGCTACACCTTC. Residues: CASSGSGSYGYTF. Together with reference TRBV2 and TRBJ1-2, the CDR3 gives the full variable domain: EPEVTQTPSHQVTQMGQEVILRCVPISNHLYFYWYRQILGQKVEFLVSFYNNEISEKSEIFDDQFSVERPDGSNFTLKIRSTKLEDSAMYFCASSGSGSYGYTFGSGTRLTVV.

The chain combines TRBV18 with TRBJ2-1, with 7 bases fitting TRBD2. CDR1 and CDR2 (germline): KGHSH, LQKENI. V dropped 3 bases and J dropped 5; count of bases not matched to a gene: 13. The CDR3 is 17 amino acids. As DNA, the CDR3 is TGTGCCAGCTCACCCCTCACTGGCAGCGGGGTGGACAATGAGCAGTTCTTC. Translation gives CASSPLTGSGVDNEQFF.

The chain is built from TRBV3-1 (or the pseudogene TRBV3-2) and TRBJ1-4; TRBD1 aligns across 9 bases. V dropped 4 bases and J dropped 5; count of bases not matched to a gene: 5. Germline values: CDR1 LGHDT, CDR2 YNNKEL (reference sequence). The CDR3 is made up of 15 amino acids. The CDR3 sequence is CASSRNRGRNEKLFF. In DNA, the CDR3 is TGTGCCAGCAGCCGGAACAGGGGGCGGAATGAAAAACTGTTTTTT.

The CDR3 region is CASSTGTVYNEQFF. The CDR3 region has the DNA TGTGCCAGCAGTACCGGGACAGTCTACAATGAGCAGTTCTTC. The J gene is TRBJ2-1, the V gene TRBV11-3; 7 bases are a match to TRBD1. Germline V gene sequence: CDR1 SGHNT, CDR2 YENEEA. V lost 6 bases, J lost 3 bases, and 5 bases stayed unmatched. The CDR3 is 14 amino acids. Variable domain in full (rest from reference TRBV11-3 and TRBJ2-1): EAGVVQSPRYKIIEKKQPVAFWCNPISGHNTLYWYLQNLGQGPELLIRYENEEAVDDSQLPKDRFSAERLKGVDSTLKIQPAELGDSAVYLCASSTGTVYNEQFFGPGTRLTVL.

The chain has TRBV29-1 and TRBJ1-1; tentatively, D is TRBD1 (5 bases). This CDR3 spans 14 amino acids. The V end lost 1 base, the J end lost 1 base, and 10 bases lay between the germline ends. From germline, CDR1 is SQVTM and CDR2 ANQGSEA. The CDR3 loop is CSVEVGARNTEAFF. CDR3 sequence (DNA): TGCAGCGTTGAAGTAGGGGCCCGGAACACTGAAGCTTTCTTT.

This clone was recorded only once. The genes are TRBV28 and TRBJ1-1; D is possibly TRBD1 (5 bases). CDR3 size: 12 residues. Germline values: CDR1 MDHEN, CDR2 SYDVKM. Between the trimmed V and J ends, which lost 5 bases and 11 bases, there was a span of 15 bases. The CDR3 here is CASSLGGRWAFF. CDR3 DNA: TGTGCCAGCAGTCTGGGGGGGAGGTGGGCTTTCTTT. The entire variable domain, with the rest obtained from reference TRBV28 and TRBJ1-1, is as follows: DVKVTQSSRYLVKRTGEKVFLECVQDMDHENMFWYRQDPGLGLRLIYFSYDVKMKEKGDIPEGYSVSREKKERFSLILESASTNQTSMYLCASSLGGRWAFFGQGTRLTVV.